Listed below are T cell receptor beta chains from one sample, sequenced in a study of beta chain features in type 1 diabetes. Profiling relied on immunoSEQ multiplex PCR, and the TCRdb table lists in-frame clones only, not all of them. The table lists over 120,000 clones, around a tenth of them singletons. The sequenced sample consisted of central memory CD4+ T cells from blood. The receptors were sampled from a man aged 18 to 35 in good health. Both conserved end residues are part of each CDR3. The D gene is left open where the match is weak. Clone size is given for some rows only: seen once, a few or many times, or a class if the clone is expanded.

>TRBJ2-3|TRBD1|TRBV2|NA
CASSWDRGSDTQYF
TGTGCCAGCAGCTGGGACAGAGGATCAGATACGCAGTATTTT
>TRBJ2-1|NA|TRBV6-6|few
CASGGWGDNEQFF
TGTGCCAGCGGGGGGTGGGGGGACAATGAGCAGTTCTTC
>TRBJ2-5|NA|TRBV19|NA
CASRATVQETQYF
TGTGCCAGTAGGGCCACAGTCCAAGAGACCCAGTACTTC
>TRBJ1-4|TRBD1|TRBV4-1|few
CASSQDRARGLEKLFF
TGCGCCAGCAGCCAAGATCGGGCCAGGGGGCTCGAAAAACTGTTTTTT
>TRBJ1-2|NA|TRBV30|NA
CAWSADSNYGYTF
TGTGCCTGGAGTGCGGACAGCAACTATGGCTACACCTTC
>TRBJ2-5|TRBD2|TRBV9|NA
CASSVGLAGGPRQETQYF
TGTGCCAGCAGCGTGGGTCTAGCGGGGGGGCCGAGGCAAGAGACCCAGTACTTC
>TRBJ2-7|NA|TRBV20-1|NA
CSARDTYEQYF
TGCAGTGCTAGAGACACCTACGAGCAGTACTTC
>TRBJ2-7|TRBD1|TRBV6-5|NA
CASRTGTATYEQYF
TGTGCCAGCAGGACCGGGACAGCCACCTACGAGCAGTACTTC
>TRBJ1-2|NA|TRBV4-1|few
CASSQDSVQGYGYTF
TGCGCCAGCAGCCAAGACTCGGTCCAGGGCTATGGCTACACCTTC
>TRBJ1-5|NA|TRBV19|few
CASSWQIYSNQPQHF
TGTGCCAGTAGTTGGCAGATTTATAGCAATCAGCCCCAGCATTTT
>TRBJ2-5|TRBD1|TRBV7-9|NA
CASSPRGTVKETQYF
TGTGCCAGCAGCCCCCGAGGGACAGTGAAAGAGACCCAGTACTTC
>TRBJ1-6|NA|TRBV28|once
CASRHPEVGNSPLHF
TGTGCCAGCAGACATCCGGAGGTGGGTAATTCACCCCTCCACTTT
>TRBJ2-7|NA|TRBV28|few
CASSLRGYEQYF
TGTGCCAGCAGTTTACGGGGGTACGAGCAGTACTTC
>TRBJ2-7|TRBD1|TRBV5-6|NA
CASSRGTAVEQYF
TGTGCCAGCAGCAGGGGGACAGCTGTTGAGCAGTACTTC
>TRBJ1-4|NA|TRBV14|NA
CASSQQREKLFF
TGTGCCAGCAGCCAACAACGGGAAAAACTGTTTTTT
>TRBJ2-3|NA|TRBV7-6|few
CASSLVVISDTQYF
TGTGCCAGCAGCTTAGTCGTTATCTCAGATACGCAGTATTTT
>TRBJ2-7|NA|TRBV27|few
CASRRGDSSYEQYF
TGTGCCAGCCGGAGGGGGGACAGCTCCTACGAGCAGTACTTC
>TRBJ1-5|NA|TRBV5-4|NA
CASSRDGDQPQHF
TGTGCCAGCAGCCGGGATGGGGATCAGCCCCAGCATTTT
>TRBJ1-2|NA|TRBV4-2|NA
CASSYGAGNYGYTF
TGTGCCAGCAGCTACGGGGCGGGGAACTATGGCTACACCTTC
>TRBJ1-5|NA|TRBV2|NA
CASSVDRVNQPQHF
TGTGCCAGCAGTGTGGACAGAGTCAATCAGCCCCAGCATTTT
>TRBJ1-1|NA|TRBV7-9|few
CASSLQSEAFF
TGTGCCAGCAGCTTACAATCTGAAGCTTTCTTT
>TRBJ1-3|NA|TRBV7-2|NA
CASSPPYGNTIYF
TGTGCCAGCAGCCCCCCCTATGGAAACACCATATATTTT
>TRBJ2-1|TRBD1|TRBV29-1|many
CSARPQGAGNEQFF
TGCAGCGCCCGACCCCAGGGGGCCGGGAATGAGCAGTTCTTC
>TRBJ2-7|TRBD1|TRBV27|NA
CASRGQGLSYEQYF
TGTGCCAGCAGGGGACAGGGTTTATCCTACGAGCAGTACTTC
>TRBJ2-5|TRBD2|TRBV4-1|NA
CASSQLSGGTQETQYF
TGCGCCAGCAGCCAACTAAGCGGGGGGACTCAAGAGACCCAGTACTTC
>TRBJ1-5|TRBD1|TRBV10-3|NA
CAISPTGENQPQHF
TGTGCCATCAGTCCGACAGGGGAAAATCAGCCCCAGCATTTT
>TRBJ1-2|NA|TRBV19|NA
CATSGSDRVYGYTF
TGTGCCACCTCCGGGTCGGACAGAGTGTATGGCTACACCTTC
>TRBJ1-2|TRBD1|TRBV29-1|many
CSVVVSQGGGYTF
TGCAGCGTTGTTGTCAGCCAGGGGGGCGGCTACACCTTC
>TRBJ2-2|TRBD1|TRBV18|few
CASSQDRITGELFF
TGTGCCAGCTCACAGGACAGGATCACCGGGGAGCTGTTTTTT
>TRBJ2-3|NA|TRBV18|NA
CASSDYTDTQYF
TGTGCCAGCTCCGACTACACAGATACGCAGTATTTT
>TRBJ1-6|NA|TRBV4-3|NA
CASSQASRGGGNSPLHF
TGCGCCAGCAGCCAAGCTTCCCGGGGAGGCGGTAATTCACCCCTCCACTTT
>TRBJ2-1|TRBD2|TRBV6-6|few
CASSPGLGSTKGEQFF
TGTGCCAGCAGCCCGGGACTAGGTTCTACCAAAGGTGAGCAGTTCTTC
>TRBJ1-6|NA|TRBV28|NA
CASRTGFNSPLHF
TGTGCCAGCAGGACAGGATTTAATTCACCCCTCCACTTT
>TRBJ2-7|NA|TRBV27|NA
CASSLGGGPYEQYF
TGTGCCAGCAGTTTAGGTGGGGGCCCCTACGAGCAGTACTTC
>TRBJ1-2|TRBD1|TRBV7-2|NA
CASSLDPGTGSKGYTF
TGTGCCAGCAGCTTAGACCCCGGGACAGGGTCTAAGGGCTACACCTTC
>TRBJ2-7|NA|TRBV7-3|once
CASSARQGSTGEQYF
TGTGCCAGCAGCGCCCGGCAGGGGTCAACGGGAGAGCAGTACTTC
>TRBJ2-3|TRBD2|TRBV7-2|NA
CASSLLAGVTDTQYF
TGTGCCAGCAGCTTACTAGCGGGGGTCACAGATACGCAGTATTTT
>TRBJ1-2|TRBD1|TRBV9|NA
CASSQGDPIVYGYTF
TGTGCCAGCAGTCAGGGGGACCCCATAGTGTATGGCTACACCTTC
>TRBJ1-1|TRBD1|TRBV5-4|NA
CASSEDRGLGEAFF
TGTGCCAGCAGCGAAGACAGGGGGCTGGGTGAAGCTTTCTTT
>TRBJ2-7|TRBD1|TRBV19|few
CASSIRDRGPYEQYF
TGTGCCAGTAGTATCAGAGACAGGGGGCCCTACGAGCAGTACTTC
>TRBJ2-2|TRBD2|TRBV4-3|NA
CASSPTSAGTGELFF
TGCGCCAGCAGCCCGACTAGCGCGGGCACCGGGGAGCTGTTTTTT
>TRBJ2-7|TRBD1|TRBV4-1|NA
CASSQEGDRLKYF
TGCGCCAGCAGCCAAGAAGGGGACAGGCTCAAGTACTTC
>TRBJ2-5|TRBD2|TRBV7-9|few
CASSGKRGGLQETQYF
TGTGCCAGCAGCGGGAAGCGGGGGGGCCTCCAAGAGACCCAGTACTTC
>TRBJ2-7|NA|TRBV11-2|few
CASSPSGEQYF
TGTGCCAGCAGCCCGAGTGGTGAGCAGTACTTC
>TRBJ2-4|TRBD2|TRBV19|NA
CASRNGGASKNIQYF
TGTGCCAGTAGAAACGGGGGGGCCTCCAAAAACATTCAGTACTTC
>TRBJ2-7|TRBD2|TRBV7-2|few
CASSSALAGPASYEQYF
TGTGCCAGCAGCTCCGCGCTAGCGGGACCTGCCTCCTACGAGCAGTACTTC
>TRBJ1-6|NA|TRBV6-1|NA
CASTQRGGYNSPLHF
TGTGCCAGCACCCAAAGGGGTGGCTATAATTCACCCCTCCACTTT
>TRBJ2-3|TRBD2|TRBV28|few
CASSLAGGPGTQYF
TGTGCCAGCAGTTTGGCGGGGGGGCCGGGTACGCAGTATTTT
>TRBJ2-7|TRBD1|TRBV7-8|few
CASSLAKGAAYEQYF
TGTGCCAGCAGCTTAGCAAAGGGGGCAGCCTACGAGCAGTACTTC
>TRBJ1-1|NA|TRBV18|NA
CASSPSMNTEAFF
TGTGCCAGCTCACCATCCATGAACACTGAAGCTTTCTTT
>TRBJ1-2|NA|TRBV30|NA
CAWSLRGSDGYTF
TGTGCCTGGTCGCTACGGGGGTCGGATGGCTACACCTTC
>TRBJ2-3|NA|TRBV2|NA
CASSYTDTQYF
TGTGCCAGCAGTTACACAGATACGCAGTATTTT
>TRBJ2-7|NA|TRBV7-8|NA
CASSPRGSYEQYF
TGTGCCAGCAGCCCTAGGGGTTCCTACGAGCAGTACTTC
>TRBJ1-4|NA|TRBV5-6|few
CASSLRVEVSREKLFF
TGTGCCAGCAGCTTGAGAGTAGAAGTCTCTCGGGAAAAACTGTTTTTT
>TRBJ1-2|NA|TRBV6-5|few
CASSRQGNGYTF
TGTGCCAGCAGCCGGCAGGGGAATGGCTACACCTTC
>TRBJ2-1|NA|TRBV19|NA
CASSASGVAYNEQFF
TGTGCCAGTAGTGCCTCAGGGGTAGCTTACAATGAGCAGTTCTTC
>TRBJ1-6|NA|TRBV10-3|few
CAISGEYLGQLNSPLHF
TGTGCCATCAGTGGGGAGTACCTTGGACAGTTAAATTCACCCCTCCACTTT
>TRBJ2-1|TRBD2|TRBV18|NA
CASSPPGLEGGEQFF
TGTGCCAGCTCACCACCTGGACTAGAGGGCGGTGAGCAGTTCTTC
>TRBJ2-6|NA|TRBV6-6|NA
CASSYSGSGANVLTF
TGTGCCAGCAGTTACTCTGGTAGCGGGGCCAACGTCCTGACTTTC
>TRBJ2-2|NA|TRBV9|few
CASSWGAGELFF
TGTGCCAGCAGTTGGGGGGCCGGGGAGCTGTTTTTT